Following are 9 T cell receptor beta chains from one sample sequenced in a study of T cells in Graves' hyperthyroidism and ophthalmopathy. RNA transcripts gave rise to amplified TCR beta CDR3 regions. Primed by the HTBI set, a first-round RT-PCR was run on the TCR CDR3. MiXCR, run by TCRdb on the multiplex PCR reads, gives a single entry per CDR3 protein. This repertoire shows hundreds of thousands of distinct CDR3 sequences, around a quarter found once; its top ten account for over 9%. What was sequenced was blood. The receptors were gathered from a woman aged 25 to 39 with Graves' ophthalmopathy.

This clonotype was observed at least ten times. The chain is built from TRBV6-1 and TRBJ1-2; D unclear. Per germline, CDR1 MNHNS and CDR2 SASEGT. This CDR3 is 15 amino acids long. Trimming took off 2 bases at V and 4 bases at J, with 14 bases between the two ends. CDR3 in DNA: TGTGCCAGCAGTGAACCGGACCGAGCGGGCTATGGCTACACCTTC. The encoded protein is CASSEPDRAGYGYTF.

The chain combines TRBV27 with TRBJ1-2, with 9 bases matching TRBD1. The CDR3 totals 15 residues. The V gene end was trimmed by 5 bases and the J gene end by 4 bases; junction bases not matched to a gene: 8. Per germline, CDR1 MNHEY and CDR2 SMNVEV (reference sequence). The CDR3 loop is CASSPGDRVPYGYTF. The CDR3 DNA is TGTGCCAGCAGTCCTGGGGACAGGGTCCCCTATGGCTACACCTTC.

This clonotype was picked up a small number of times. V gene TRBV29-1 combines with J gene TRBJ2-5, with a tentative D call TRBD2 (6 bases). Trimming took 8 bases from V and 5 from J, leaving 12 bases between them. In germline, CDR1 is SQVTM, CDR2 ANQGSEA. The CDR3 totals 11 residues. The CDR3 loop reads CSPKSGETQYF. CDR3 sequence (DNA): TGCAGCCCCAAGAGCGGGGAGACCCAGTACTTC.

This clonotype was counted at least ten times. The CDR3 nucleotides are TGTGCCAGCAGTTACGGGCAGGGGATGGGCCAGCCCCAGCATTTT. Residues: CASSYGQGMGQPQHF. V is TRBV6-5 and J is TRBJ1-5; weak D call: TRBD1 (6 bases). The V end lost 2 bases, the J end lost 7 bases, and 15 bases lay between the germline ends. The length of the CDR3 is 15 residues. Germline assignment: CDR1 MNHEY and CDR2 SVGAGI.

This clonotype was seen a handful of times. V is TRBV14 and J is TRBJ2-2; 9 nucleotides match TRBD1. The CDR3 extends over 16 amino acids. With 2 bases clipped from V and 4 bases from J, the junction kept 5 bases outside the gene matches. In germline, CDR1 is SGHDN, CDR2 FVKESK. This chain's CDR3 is CASSQRTGASTGELFF. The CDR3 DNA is TGTGCCAGCAGCCAACGGACAGGGGCTAGCACCGGGGAGCTGTTTTTT.

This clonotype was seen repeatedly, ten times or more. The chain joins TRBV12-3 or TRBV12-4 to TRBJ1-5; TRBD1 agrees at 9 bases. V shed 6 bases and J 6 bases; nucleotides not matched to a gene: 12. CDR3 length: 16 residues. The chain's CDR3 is CASRDNRGLSGQPQHF. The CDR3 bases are TGTGCCAGCAGAGATAACAGGGGGCTGTCTGGTCAGCCCCAGCATTTT.

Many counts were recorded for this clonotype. The CDR3 loop reads CASSYSGNTYEQYF. CDR3 DNA sequence: TGTGCCAGCAGTTACTCCGGCAATACCTACGAGCAGTACTTC. J is TRBJ2-7 and V is TRBV6-5; D is undetermined. Trimming shortened V by 0 bases and J by 2 bases, and 8 bases separated the two germline ends. CDR3 length: 14 residues. CDR1 is MNHEY, CDR2 SVGAGI, per germline.

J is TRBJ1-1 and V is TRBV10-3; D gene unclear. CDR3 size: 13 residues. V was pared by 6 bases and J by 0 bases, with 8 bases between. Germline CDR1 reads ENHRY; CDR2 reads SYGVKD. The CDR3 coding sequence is TGTGCCATCAGCACGACCATGAACACTGAAGCTTTCTTT. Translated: CAISTTMNTEAFF.

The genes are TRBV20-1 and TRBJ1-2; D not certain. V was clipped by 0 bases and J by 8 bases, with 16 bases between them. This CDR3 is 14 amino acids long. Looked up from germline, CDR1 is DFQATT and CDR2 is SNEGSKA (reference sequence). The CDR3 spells CSARELGKTGGYTF. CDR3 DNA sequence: TGCAGTGCTAGAGAGTTAGGGAAAACGGGGGGCTACACCTTC.